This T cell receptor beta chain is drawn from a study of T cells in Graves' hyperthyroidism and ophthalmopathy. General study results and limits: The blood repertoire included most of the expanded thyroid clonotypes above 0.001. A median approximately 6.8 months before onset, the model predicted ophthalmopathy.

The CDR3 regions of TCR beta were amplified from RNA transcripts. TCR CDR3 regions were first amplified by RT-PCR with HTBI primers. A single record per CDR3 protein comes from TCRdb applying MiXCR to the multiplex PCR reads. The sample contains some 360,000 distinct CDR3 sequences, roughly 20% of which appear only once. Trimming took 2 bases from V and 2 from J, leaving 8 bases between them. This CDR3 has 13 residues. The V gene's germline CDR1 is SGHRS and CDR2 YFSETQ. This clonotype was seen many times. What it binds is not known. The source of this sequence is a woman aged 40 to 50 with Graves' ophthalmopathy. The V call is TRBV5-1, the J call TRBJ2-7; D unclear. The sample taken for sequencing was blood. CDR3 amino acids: CASSFDGTYEQYF. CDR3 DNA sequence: TGCGCCAGCAGCTTTGACGGAACCTACGAGCAGTACTTC.